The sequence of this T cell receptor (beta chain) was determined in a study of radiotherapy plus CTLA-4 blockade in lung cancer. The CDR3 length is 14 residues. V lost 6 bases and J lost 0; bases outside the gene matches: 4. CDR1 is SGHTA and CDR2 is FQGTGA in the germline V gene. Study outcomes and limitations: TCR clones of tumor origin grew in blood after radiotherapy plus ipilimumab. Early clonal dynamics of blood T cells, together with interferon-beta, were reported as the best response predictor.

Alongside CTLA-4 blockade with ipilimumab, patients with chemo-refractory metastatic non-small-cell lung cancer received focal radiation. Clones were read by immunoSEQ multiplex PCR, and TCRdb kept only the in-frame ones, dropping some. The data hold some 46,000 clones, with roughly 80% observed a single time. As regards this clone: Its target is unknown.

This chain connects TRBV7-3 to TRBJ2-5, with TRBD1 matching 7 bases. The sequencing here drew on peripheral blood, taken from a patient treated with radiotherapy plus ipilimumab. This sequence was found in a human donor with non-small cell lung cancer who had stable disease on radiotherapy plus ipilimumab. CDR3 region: CASRPGTDQETQYF. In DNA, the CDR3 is TGTGCCAGCAGACCCGGGACAGACCAAGAGACCCAGTACTTC.